One sample yielded the 18 T cell receptor beta chains listed below, sequenced in a study of beta chain features in type 1 diabetes (dated 2018 in TCRdb). Library generation was performed with the immunoSEQ multiplex PCR assay. The High Capacity cDNA Reverse Transcription Kit was used to reverse transcribe all of the isolated RNA, meaning that expressed TCRB transcripts were what got sequenced. Entries here come from immuneACCESS through TCRdb and include only in-frame sequences with V and J called. Some clones fail to appear in such tables; in the studies checked, an unresolved V gene covers under half of the shortfall, and the cause of the remainder is unknown. This sample holds approximately 380,000 clones; about 15% were observed only once. The ten largest clones take up roughly 0.017% of the sample. The sequenced sample was naive CD4+ T cells from blood. The cell subset or site label here, explained by the study, means: true naive CD4+ T cells. Receptor source: a woman in her late teens or twenties in good health.

The chain recombines TRBV7-9 with TRBJ2-1, with 8 bases identical to TRBD2. The junction had 8 bases not matched to a gene; V was cut back by 3 bases and J by 7 bases. Germline V gene data show CDR1 as SEHNR and CDR2 as FQNEAQ (reference sequence). The CDR3 runs 15 residues. CDR3 loop: CASSFSGSMENEQFF. The DNA for the CDR3 is TGTGCCAGCAGCTTCAGCGGGAGCATGGAGAATGAGCAGTTCTTC.

This clone was recorded a few times. The rearrangement links TRBV6-1 to TRBJ2-7; 10 bases align to TRBD2. Per germline, CDR1 MNHNS and CDR2 SASEGT. V lost 6 bases and J lost 1; bases outside the gene matches: 3. This CDR3 region has 14 residues. CDR3 sequence reads: CASSRLAGSYEQYF. In nucleotides, the CDR3 is TGTGCCAGCAGCCGACTAGCGGGTTCCTACGAGCAGTACTTC.

The table lists this clone with a few counts. The chain combines TRBV7-9 with TRBJ2-6; TRBD1 aligns across 7 bases. The ends lost 5 bases at V and 3 bases at J; junction bases unmatched: 4. Germline-derived CDR1 and CDR2 are SEHNR and FQNEAQ (reference sequence). This CDR3 region has 15 residues. CDR3 coding DNA: TGTGCCAGCAGCACCCACAGGGGTGGGGCCAACGTCCTGACTTTC. This gives the protein CASSTHRGGANVLTF.

The chain carries TRBV5-1 and TRBJ1-4, with TRBD1 matching 7 bases. CDR1 and CDR2 (germline): SGHRS, YFSETQ. The CDR3 sequence is 17 residues long. V was clipped by 0 bases and J by 3 bases; unmatched bases: 8. The CDR3 nucleotides read TGCGCCAGCAGCTTGGCCAGCACGGGACAGTCTAATGAAAAACTGTTTTTT. This gives the protein CASSLASTGQSNEKLFF. Drawing the rest from reference TRBV5-1 and TRBJ1-4, the complete variable domain is KAGVTQTPRYLIKTRGQQVTLSCSPISGHRSVSWYQQTPGQGLQFLFEYFSETQRNKGNFPGRFSGRQFSNSRSEMNVSTLELGDSALYLCASSLASTGQSNEKLFFGSGTQLSVL.

In its sample, this clone was seen a few times. The chain couples TRBV19 to TRBJ2-7; 7 nucleotides line up with TRBD1. Unmatched junction bases numbered 12, after V lost 7 bases and J lost 3 bases. CDR3 length: 15 residues. The germline gives CDR1 LNHDA, CDR2 SQIVND (reference sequence). The CDR3 sequence: CASTSLTGNGYEQYF. The CDR3 DNA is TGTGCCAGTACCTCTTTGACAGGGAATGGCTACGAGCAGTACTTC.

This clone has just a few counts. This sequence joins TRBV5-4 and TRBJ2-7; the match to TRBD1 covers 7 bases. Germline V gene sequence: CDR1 SGHNT, CDR2 YYREEE (reference sequence). This CDR3 comprises 13 residues. The trim removed 4 bases at V and 3 bases at J, leaving 4 bases unmatched. In nucleotides, the CDR3 is TGTGCCAGCAGCCGGACAGGTAGCTACGAGCAGTACTTC. Amino acids: CASSRTGSYEQYF. Looking up the rest from reference TRBV5-4 and TRBJ2-7 gives the full variable domain: ETGVTQSPTHLIKTRGQQVTLRCSSQSGHNTVSWYQQALGQGPQFIFQYYREEENGRGNFPPRFSGLQFPNYSSELNVNALELDDSALYLCASSRTGSYEQYFGPGTRLTVT.

This clone appeared a few times. The rearrangement links TRBV6-5 to TRBJ2-3, with 8 bases that match TRBD2. The junction had 1 base not matched to a gene; V was cut back by 2 bases and J by 0 bases. Per germline, CDR1 MNHEY and CDR2 SVGAGI. The CDR3 has 15 amino acids. CDR3 in amino acids: CASSYTGGSTDTQYF. In DNA form, the CDR3 reads TGTGCCAGCAGTTACACGGGAGGGAGCACAGATACGCAGTATTTT.

This clone was observed a handful of times. This rearrangement joins TRBV9 to TRBJ2-7; 8 bases map to TRBD1. V was pared by 4 bases and J by 3 bases, with 9 bases of the junction left unmatched. Germline V lookup: CDR1 SGDLS, CDR2 YYNGEE. CDR3 size: 15 residues. DNA of the CDR3: TGTGCCAGCAGCCCCCGACAGGGGAAAAACTACGAGCAGTACTTC. It specifies CASSPRQGKNYEQYF.

The CDR3 nucleotides read TGTGCCAGCAGTCTTCGGACAGGGGGCTTGGAGACCCAGTACTTC. This encodes CASSLRTGGLETQYF. The chain joins TRBV6-6 to TRBJ2-5; 11 bases map to TRBD1. This CDR3 contains 15 residues. Trimming cost V 5 bases and J 5 bases; bases outside gene matches: 7. Germline CDR1 is MNHNY and CDR2 is SVGAGI (reference sequence).

V and J are TRBV6-5 and TRBJ2-1; tentative D call: TRBD2 (6 bases). Germline assignment: CDR1 MNHEY and CDR2 SVGAGI. The ends were cut back, 6 bases at V and 10 bases at J, with 16 bases in the middle. This CDR3 region has 13 residues. The CDR3 bases are TGTGCCAGCAGAATACCTCAGGGAGGAGAGCAGTTCTTC. Translating gives CASRIPQGGEQFF.

This clone was seen a few times. The V gene is TRBV29-1, the J gene TRBJ1-1; D is uncertain. Germline assignment: CDR1 SQVTM and CDR2 ANQGSEA. CDR3 length equals 14 residues. V dropped 3 bases and J dropped 6 bases, with 17 bases sitting between them. CDR3 nucleotide sequence: TGCAGCGTTGAGTCAGCCCACGTAGGAGCTGAAGCTTTCTTT. It codes for CSVESAHVGAEAFF.

The rearrangement uses TRBV10-3 and TRBJ2-3; D gene unclear. CDR3 length: 14 amino acids. Germline values: CDR1 ENHRY, CDR2 SYGVKD. The V gene lost 6 bases and the J gene lost 1 base, with 11 bases spanning the gap. The CDR3 sequence: CAIRDPGGTDTQYF. In DNA form, the CDR3 reads TGTGCCATCAGGGATCCTGGAGGCACAGATACGCAGTATTTT.

The genes are TRBV6-5 and TRBJ2-5, with a weak D call TRBD2 (6 bases). With 2 bases removed from V and 4 bases from J, the gap between germline ends came to 11 bases. The CDR3 sequence is 14 residues long. Germline loops: CDR1 MNHEY, CDR2 SVGAGI. CDR3 coding DNA: TGTGCCAGCAGTTACCTGCGGGGCTCAGAGACCCAGTACTTC. The encoded protein is CASSYLRGSETQYF.

The chain employs TRBV28 and TRBJ2-7; 11 bases align to TRBD2. Trimming cost V 6 bases and J 5 bases; bases outside gene matches: 6. CDR1 MDHEN and CDR2 SYDVKM come from the germline V gene. This CDR3 has 14 amino acids. CDR3 protein: CASRLAGGPHEQYF. For the CDR3, the DNA is TGTGCCAGCAGGTTAGCGGGAGGGCCCCACGAGCAGTACTTC.

In its sample, this clone was seen a few times. The chain links TRBV4-1 to TRBJ2-1, with D possibly being TRBD2 (5 bases). With 4 bases removed from V and 6 bases from J, the gap between germline ends came to 19 bases. Germline V lookup: CDR1 MGHRA, CDR2 YSYEKL. This CDR3 has 16 amino acids. The CDR3 is CASSRGLLSDRNEQFF. The CDR3 coding sequence is TGCGCCAGCAGCCGAGGACTCCTCTCAGATCGCAATGAGCAGTTCTTC.

This chain connects TRBV9 to TRBJ2-2, with TRBD1 matching over 7 bases. The CDR3 length is 16 residues. Germline V gene lookup returns CDR1 SGDLS and CDR2 YYNGEE. V shed 4 bases, J shed 0 bases, and the junction held 6 bases outside the gene matches. CDR3 DNA sequence: TGTGCCAGCAGCCACTCCGGGACAGCGAACACCGGGGAGCTGTTTTTT. Its translation: CASSHSGTANTGELFF.

This clone turned up a few times. The gene calls are TRBV27 and TRBJ2-1; TRBD2 is a possible D gene (5 bases). The germline gives CDR1 MNHEY, CDR2 SMNVEV (reference sequence). The CDR3 runs to 15 residues. Trimming removed 3 bases at V and 7 bases at J, with 16 bases between. The CDR3 DNA reads TGTGCCAGCAGTTTTGGGGTGGCGGGTACTAATGAGCAGTTCTTC. Protein product: CASSFGVAGTNEQFF.

This chain connects TRBV6-1 to TRBJ2-7; 7 positions agree with TRBD2. V lost 8 bases to trimming and J lost 2 bases; unmatched junction nucleotides: 6. Germline loops: CDR1 MNHNS, CDR2 SASEGT. The CDR3 covers 13 residues. The CDR3 DNA reads TGTGCCAGCGATGGGGGGGGACCCTACGAGCAGTACTTC. Translated, it gives CASDGGGPYEQYF.